A selection of T cell receptor beta chains follows, all from one sample in a study of T-cell memory formation after mild COVID-19. MiXCR, run by TCRdb on the 5' RACE reads, gives a single entry per CDR3 protein. Among some 450,000 distinct CDR3 sequences listed, around 20% were seen once. The sequenced material came from PBMCs or a T cell subset sorted from them (not recorded which). Receptor source: an adult woman who had mild COVID-19 (a few samples of this study predate the infection). Cell type and time point are not known. Both conserved end residues are part of each CDR3. The D gene is left open where the match is weak. Size is stated for part of the rows, as once, few or many counts, or as a class when the clone is expanded.

j_call clone_size v_call d_call cdr3_aa cdr3_nt
TRBJ2-1 - TRBV15 TRBD2 CATSRKGGTSQREFF TGTGCCACCAGCAGGAAGGGGGGGACTAGCCAAAGAGAGTTCTTC
TRBJ2-7 - TRBV9 - CASSPQQLAEQYF TGTGCCAGCAGCCCACAACAGTTGGCCGAGCAGTACTTC
TRBJ2-5 - TRBV12-3/TRBV12-4 TRBD1 CASSLGTGGTQYF TGTGCCAGCAGTTTAGGGACAGGGGGGACCCAGTACTTC
TRBJ2-1 - TRBV15 TRBD2 CATSRGFGLANNEQFF TGTGCCACCAGCAGAGGATTCGGACTAGCGAACAATGAGCAGTTCTTC
TRBJ1-2 - TRBV7-9 - CASSRPDRYQNYGYTF TGTGCCAGCAGCCGACCCGACAGGTACCAGAACTATGGCTACACCTTC
TRBJ2-6 - TRBV30 - CAWSQGHAGANVLTF TGTGCCTGGAGTCAGGGGCACGCTGGGGCCAACGTCCTGACTTTC
TRBJ2-1 few TRBV4-2 TRBD1 CASSPRDRGNNEQFF TGTGCCAGCAGCCCCCGGGACAGGGGGAACAATGAGCAGTTCTTC
TRBJ2-5 few TRBV15 - CATSSPTGQRTQYF TGTGCCACCAGCAGCCCGACAGGCCAGCGGACCCAGTACTTC
TRBJ1-1 few TRBV7-2 - CASSLVGGSEAFF TGTGCCAGCAGCTTAGTGGGGGGGAGTGAAGCTTTCTTT
TRBJ1-2 few TRBV29-1 - CSVEYSLGYGYTF TGCAGCGTTGAATATTCCCTCGGCTATGGCTACACCTTC
TRBJ2-5 few TRBV29-1 TRBD1 CSVEVGRGPETQYF TGCAGCGTTGAAGTGGGCAGGGGGCCAGAGACCCAGTACTTC
TRBJ1-3 few TRBV7-2 TRBD1 CASSHTGVTGNTIYF TGTGCCAGCAGCCATACAGGGGTAACTGGAAACACCATATATTTT
TRBJ2-1 - TRBV7-2 TRBD2 CASSSARTSGVSYNEQFF TGTGCCAGCAGCTCTGCCCGGACTAGCGGGGTCTCCTACAATGAGCAGTTCTTC
TRBJ2-7 - TRBV15 - CATSRARDPSYEQYF TGTGCCACCAGCAGAGCCAGGGACCCCTCCTACGAGCAGTACTTC
TRBJ2-2 - TRBV9 - CASSGVPGELFF TGTGCCAGCAGCGGAGTACCCGGGGAGCTGTTTTTT
TRBJ2-1 - TRBV6-2/TRBV6-3 TRBD1 CASSLGTGGYNEQFF TGTGCCAGCAGTCTCGGGACAGGGGGTTACAATGAGCAGTTCTTC
TRBJ2-1 - TRBV7-3 TRBD1 CASSLSGDRENEQFF TGTGCCAGCAGCTTAAGCGGGGACAGGGAAAATGAGCAGTTCTTC
TRBJ2-6 few TRBV18 - CASSRSTGTNSGANVLTF TGTGCCAGCTCACGCTCTACCGGGACAAACTCTGGGGCCAACGTCCTGACTTTC
TRBJ2-7 - TRBV7-9 - CASSFYGGYEQYF TGTGCCAGCAGCTTCTACGGGGGCTACGAGCAGTACTTC
TRBJ1-2 - TRBV2 TRBD1 CASSELQGARGYTF TGTGCCAGCAGCGAACTCCAGGGGGCGCGTGGCTACACCTTC
TRBJ2-5 - TRBV4-2 - CASSQDHLETQYF TGTGCCAGCAGCCAAGACCACTTAGAGACCCAGTACTTC
TRBJ1-1 - TRBV6-5 - CASSYYTGYTEAFF TGTGCCAGCAGTTACTACACAGGGTACACTGAAGCTTTCTTT
TRBJ2-1 few TRBV5-1 - CASSDAEQFF TGCGCCAGCTCGGACGCTGAGCAGTTCTTC
TRBJ2-5 many TRBV12-3/TRBV12-4 - CASSSSAGGVETQYF TGTGCCAGCAGTTCCAGCGCCGGAGGTGTGGAGACCCAGTACTTC
TRBJ2-7 many TRBV7-7 TRBD2 CASSPGTTSEQYF TGTGCCAGCTCGCCAGGGACTACCAGCGAGCAGTACTTC
TRBJ2-1 - TRBV29-1 TRBD2 CSVELGLAGINNEQFF TGCAGCGTTGAACTGGGACTAGCGGGAATCAACAATGAGCAGTTCTTC
TRBJ1-1 - TRBV7-9 - CASSLEGVGYTEAFF TGTGCCAGCAGCTTAGAGGGGGTTGGGTATACTGAAGCTTTCTTT
TRBJ2-7 many TRBV5-4 - CASSRQTDYEQYF TGTGCCAGCAGCCGCCAGACGGATTACGAGCAGTACTTC
TRBJ2-7 few TRBV9 - CASSARSGTLSYEQYF TGTGCCAGCAGCGCCCGTTCCGGGACGCTCTCCTACGAGCAGTACTTC
TRBJ2-3 - TRBV6-2/TRBV6-3 - CASSNPIGGTDTQYF TGTGCCAGCAGCAACCCCATAGGGGGCACAGATACGCAGTATTTT
TRBJ2-7 few TRBV4-3 TRBD2 CASSQGGSVYEQYF TGCGCCAGCAGCCAGGGCGGGAGTGTTTACGAGCAGTACTTC
TRBJ2-7 - TRBV12-3/TRBV12-4 TRBD2 CASSLGESGGYEQYF TGTGCCAGCAGTTTAGGCGAGAGCGGGGGGTACGAGCAGTACTTC
TRBJ1-2 few TRBV20-1 TRBD1 CSAFSTGDYGYTF TGCAGTGCTTTTTCGACAGGGGACTATGGCTACACCTTC
TRBJ2-3 - TRBV11-2 - CASSRWTEAGNTQYF TGTGCCAGCAGCCGCTGGACCGAGGCCGGGAATACGCAGTATTTT
TRBJ2-6 - TRBV13 TRBD1 CASSPTGHSGANVLTF TGTGCCAGCAGTCCGACAGGGCACTCTGGGGCCAACGTCCTGACTTTC
TRBJ1-2 - TRBV12-3/TRBV12-4 - CASSLDEAGWIGYTF TGTGCCAGCAGTTTAGACGAGGCAGGCTGGATAGGCTACACCTTC
TRBJ1-1 - TRBV6-5 - CASRPQGGGTEAFF TGTGCCAGCAGGCCACAGGGCGGGGGCACTGAAGCTTTCTTT
TRBJ2-7 few TRBV11-2 - CASSLARSTGPFLYEQYF TGTGCCAGCAGCTTAGCGCGGTCGACAGGCCCTTTTCTCTACGAGCAGTACTTC
TRBJ2-7 - TRBV6-2/TRBV6-3 - CASSYGGPTREQYF TGTGCCAGCAGTTACGGTGGGCCCACCCGCGAGCAGTACTTC
TRBJ2-5 few TRBV29-1 - CRGRGAKGETQYF TGCAGGGGGAGGGGGGCGAAGGGAGAGACCCAGTACTTC
TRBJ2-6 few TRBV6-1 TRBD2 CARQTSPLFSGANVLTF TGTGCCAGGCAGACTAGCCCTCTTTTCTCTGGGGCCAACGTCCTGACTTTC
TRBJ1-5 few TRBV20-1 - CSARDVRAGAQPQHF TGCAGTGCTAGAGATGTAAGGGCGGGAGCTCAGCCCCAGCATTTT
TRBJ2-1 few TRBV2 - CASSEGLYNEQFF TGTGCCAGCAGTGAGGGTCTCTACAATGAGCAGTTCTTC
TRBJ2-7 - TRBV19 TRBD1 CASRRDSSSYEQYF TGTGCCAGCAGACGGGACAGCAGCTCCTACGAGCAGTACTTC
TRBJ1-1 - TRBV21-1 - CASSKSVRFGGSNTEAFF TGTGCCAGCAGCAAATCGGTGAGATTCGGGGGATCGAACACTGAAGCTTTCTTT
TRBJ2-1 once TRBV29-1 - CSVQREQGRDEQFF TGCAGCGTTCAAAGGGAGCAGGGTAGGGATGAGCAGTTCTTC
TRBJ2-5 - TRBV13 - CASSLVIRQETQYF TGTGCCAGCAGCTTAGTCATCAGGCAAGAGACCCAGTACTTC
TRBJ1-1 few TRBV7-2 - CASSVGRRKEAFF TGTGCCAGCAGCGTAGGCAGGAGGAAGGAAGCTTTCTTT
TRBJ1-5 - TRBV9 - CASSVGPAGGVDQPQHF TGTGCCAGCAGCGTAGGCCCCGCAGGTGGAGTAGACCAGCCCCAGCATTTT
TRBJ2-5 - TRBV7-9 - CASSLTRAQGGRETQYF TGTGCCAGCAGCTTAACCCGGGCCCAGGGAGGACGGGAGACCCAGTACTTC